Below are 15 T cell receptor beta chains sequenced from a single sample in a study of a mutant IDH1 vaccine in newly diagnosed glioma. Described time point: week 35, safety follow-up. The content of each vaccine dose was 300 ug of mutant IDH1 20-mer peptide, and topical imiquimod accompanied it. The repertoire was sequenced with immunoSEQ multiplex PCR; TCRdb's copy has only in-frame clones and lacks some. In the table there are 73,000 or so clones, roughly 80% of which are singletons. Their antigens remain unidentified. This sample comprised PBMCs, obtained from a glioma patient whose treatment included an IDH1 peptide vaccine. The receptor source for this set is a man aged 18 to 30 with glioma.

The chain joins TRBV9 to TRBJ1-3; D possibly corresponds to TRBD1 (5 bases). The V gene lost 4 bases and the J gene lost 4 bases, with 18 bases spanning the gap. This CDR3 is built from 16 residues. Germline-derived CDR1 and CDR2 are SGDLS and YYNGEE. The CDR3 region has the DNA TGTGCCAGCAGCCCGCGAACGACAGTAGAAGGAAACACCATATATTTT. Amino acid sequence: CASSPRTTVEGNTIYF.

About this clone: Other nucleotide sequences in the sample specify the same CDR3. The chain carries TRBV4-3 and TRBJ1-3; maybe TRBD1 (5 bases). Germline assignment: CDR1 LGHNA and CDR2 YSLEER. This CDR3 has 15 amino acids. V was trimmed by 0 bases and J by 4 bases, leaving 10 bases between them. As DNA, the CDR3 is TGCGCCAGCAGCCAAGATCGGGGGTACGGAAACACCATATATTTT. This gives the protein CASSQDRGYGNTIYF.

This clone was picked up a small number of times. The rearrangement links TRBV27 to TRBJ1-2, with D uncertain. The CDR3 runs 13 residues. The germline gives CDR1 MNHEY, CDR2 SMNVEV (reference sequence). Trimming left V 2 bases short and J 4 bases short, with 8 bases between. CDR3 nucleotide sequence: TGTGCCAGCAGTTTAGCAGGACCCTATGGCTACACCTTC. This sequence encodes CASSLAGPYGYTF.

The chain carries TRBV7-2 and TRBJ2-2, with 8 nucleotides matching TRBD2. Germline CDR1 is SGHTA and CDR2 is FQGNSA. The CDR3 extends over 16 amino acids. V trimming: 3 bases; J trimming: 1 base; junction bases outside the gene matches: 4. The CDR3 bases are TGTGCCAGCAGCTTCATAGCGGGATTGAACACCGGGGAGCTGTTTTTT. Translation gives CASSFIAGLNTGELFF.

This chain joins TRBV11-1 and TRBJ2-7; 9 nucleotides line up with TRBD1. Germline V gives CDR1 SGHAT, CDR2 FQDESV (reference sequence). Trimming cost V 3 bases and J 6 bases; bases outside gene matches: 6. This CDR3 is 14 amino acids long. The CDR3 here is CASSLTGTGSEQYF. DNA for the CDR3: TGTGCCAGCAGCTTGACCGGGACAGGGTCCGAGCAGTACTTC.

The V gene is TRBV30, the J gene TRBJ2-1, with TRBD2 matching over 13 bases. The CDR3 covers 15 residues. V was pared by 3 bases and J by 6 bases, with 5 bases of the junction left unmatched. Looked up from germline, CDR1 is GTSNPN and CDR2 is SVGIG (reference sequence). Here the CDR3 reads CAWSLWTSGSNEQFF. CDR3 DNA: TGTGCCTGGAGCCTCTGGACTAGCGGGAGCAATGAGCAGTTCTTC.

The chain carries TRBV19 and TRBJ2-7; 9 bases agree with TRBD1. Trimming removed 5 bases from V and 6 bases from J; junction bases left unmatched: 5. The CDR3 contains 13 residues. Germline V gene data show CDR1 as LNHDA and CDR2 as SQIVND (reference sequence). The CDR3 loop reads CASSWDRDGEQYF. CDR3 nucleotide sequence: TGTGCCAGTAGTTGGGACAGGGACGGCGAGCAGTACTTC.

This chain joins TRBV18 and TRBJ1-4; no clear D. Germline CDR1 and CDR2: KGHSH and LQKENI. The CDR3 has 15 amino acids. Trimming took off 6 bases at V and 2 bases at J, with 13 bases between the two ends. The CDR3 loop is CASSSKGHTNEKLFF. In DNA form, the CDR3 reads TGTGCCAGCTCTTCCAAAGGTCACACTAATGAAAAACTGTTTTTT.

This chain joins TRBV27 and TRBJ2-7; weak D call: TRBD1 (5 bases). The ends were cut back, 2 bases at V and 4 bases at J, with 9 bases in the middle. This CDR3 is 13 amino acids long. The V gene's germline CDR1 is MNHEY and CDR2 SMNVEV (reference sequence). The CDR3 protein is CASSLQGRYEQYF. DNA for the CDR3: TGTGCCAGCAGTTTACAGGGTAGGTACGAGCAGTACTTC.

The chain carries TRBV27 and TRBJ2-7; 9 positions match TRBD2. CDR3 length: 17 residues. The germline gives CDR1 MNHEY, CDR2 SMNVEV (reference sequence). With V trimmed by 5 bases and J by 2 bases, 13 bases remained unmatched. Here the CDR3 reads CASSPGRGTSITYEQYF. Written as DNA, the CDR3 is TGTGCCAGCAGTCCCGGCCGGGGGACTAGCATTACCTACGAGCAGTACTTC.

The chain has TRBV19 and TRBJ1-2, with D hard to call. Trimming stripped 5 bases from V and 2 bases from J, with 12 bases between. Germline V gives CDR1 LNHDA, CDR2 SQIVND (reference sequence). This CDR3 spans 14 amino acids. The CDR3 is CASSWKAENYGYTF. The CDR3 DNA reads as TGTGCCAGTAGTTGGAAGGCGGAAAACTATGGCTACACCTTC. Full variable domain (rest looked up from reference TRBV19 and TRBJ1-2): DGGITQSPKYLFRKEGQNVTLSCEQNLNHDAMYWYRQDPGQGLRLIYYSQIVNDFQKGDIAEGYSVSREKKESFPLTVTSAQKNPTAFYLCASSWKAENYGYTFGSGTRLTVV.

The rearrangement links TRBV6-5 to TRBJ1-5; D is uncertain. This CDR3 comprises 14 residues. V lost 0 bases and J 3 bases, leaving 6 bases between the germline ends. CDR1 is MNHEY and CDR2 is SVGAGI in the germline V gene. The CDR3 DNA is TGTGCCAGCAGTTACTCGAGACTCAATCAGCCCCAGCATTTT. The encoded protein is CASSYSRLNQPQHF.

V is TRBV11-2 and J is TRBJ1-6; TRBD1 is a possible D gene (5 bases). The CDR3 is 14 amino acids. CDR1 and CDR2 (germline): SGHAT, FQNNGV. Trimming took 7 bases from V and 8 from J, leaving 15 bases between them. In nucleotides, the CDR3 is TGTGCCAGCACCATGTCAGGGTCCCATTCACCCCTCCACTTT. Translated: CASTMSGSHSPLHF.

The chain is built from TRBV29-1 and TRBJ1-4; 10 nucleotides match TRBD1. V gave up 4 bases and J gave up 5 bases; unmatched junction bases: 4. The CDR3 totals 14 residues. Per germline, CDR1 SQVTM and CDR2 ANQGSEA. CDR3 nucleotide sequence: TGCAGCGTTGGGGGACAGGGGCGCAATGAAAAACTGTTTTTT. Protein product: CSVGGQGRNEKLFF.

This chain joins TRBV2 and TRBJ2-2; D gene uncertain. CDR1 SNHLY and CDR2 FYNNEI come from the germline V gene. Trimming stripped 5 bases from V and 7 bases from J, with 5 bases between. The CDR3 is 11 amino acids. Here the CDR3 DNA reads TGTGCCAGCAGTCAGGTCGGGGAGCTGTTTTTT. This gives the protein CASSQVGELFF.